Listed below are T cell receptor beta chains from one sample, sequenced in a study of T cells in Graves' hyperthyroidism and ophthalmopathy. TCRdb reprocessed the multiplex PCR reads via MiXCR and lists one record per CDR3 protein. Found here are approximately 700,000 distinct CDR3 sequences, about 17% of them singletons; the top ten hold around 8%. Sequences were obtained from blood. All receptors derive from a man younger than 30 with Graves' hyperthyroidism. CDR3s include the opening cysteine and the closing phenylalanine or tryptophan. The D gene is left open where the match is weak. The size field is filled for only some rows; it gives once, few, many or a size class.

cdr3_aa cdr3_nt j_call d_call clone_size v_call
CASSLFSTDEQYF TGCGCCAGCAGCTTGTTTAGCACCGACGAGCAGTACTTC TRBJ2-7 . . TRBV5-1
CAWSGGDYAYEQYF TGTGCCTGGAGTGGGGGGGACTACGCCTACGAGCAGTACTTC TRBJ2-7 TRBD2 few TRBV30
CATSAGAAYEQYF TGTGCCACCAGTGCAGGGGCCGCCTACGAGCAGTACTTC TRBJ2-7 . . TRBV24-1
CASSTNRDRGSGQYF TGTGCCAGCAGCACCAACCGGGACAGGGGATCAGGGCAGTACTTC TRBJ2-7 TRBD1 many TRBV7-2
CAWSRGADTQYF TGTGCCTGGAGCAGGGGCGCGGATACGCAGTATTTT TRBJ2-3 . many TRBV30
CASSLTPQGDGYTF TGTGCCAGCAGCTTAACACCCCAGGGGGATGGCTACACCTTC TRBJ1-2 TRBD1 . TRBV7-9
CSAKDGGTTYNEQFF TGCAGTGCCAAAGACGGGGGGACTACCTACAATGAGCAGTTCTTC TRBJ2-1 TRBD2 many TRBV20-1
CASSPAGGPGTEAFF TGTGCCAGCAGCCCCGCCGGGGGGCCGGGGACTGAAGCTTTCTTT TRBJ1-1 . . TRBV7-3
CSVEGAGGGLGQETQYF TGCAGCGTTGAAGGAGCGGGAGGGGGGCTGGGCCAAGAGACCCAGTACTTC TRBJ2-5 TRBD2 . TRBV29-1
CANSPGTGGSGANVLTF TGTGCCAACTCCCCGGGGACAGGGGGCTCTGGGGCCAACGTCCTGACTTTC TRBJ2-6 TRBD1 few TRBV10-3
CSVEGAEETQYF TGCAGCGTTGAAGGGGCGGAAGAGACCCAGTACTTC TRBJ2-5 . . TRBV29-1
CASSYTWTEQYF TGTGCCAGCAGTTACACTTGGACCGAGCAGTACTTC TRBJ2-7 . many TRBV6-2/TRBV6-3
CASSPFNGGVYEQYF TGTGCCAGCAGCCCCTTCAACGGAGGCGTCTACGAGCAGTACTTC TRBJ2-7 . many TRBV14
CASSLFLSGASYEQYF TGCGCCAGCAGCTTGTTTCTTTCCGGGGCATCCTACGAGCAGTACTTC TRBJ2-7 . few TRBV5-1
CASSDRMASGANVLTF TGTGCCAGCAGCGACAGGATGGCCTCTGGGGCCAACGTCCTGACTTTC TRBJ2-6 . few TRBV28
CASSLAGTGVHEQYF TGTGCCAGCAGCTTAGCCGGGACAGGGGTCCACGAGCAGTACTTC TRBJ2-7 TRBD1 . TRBV7-6
CASSQDGTSGPYNEQFF TGCGCCAGCAGCCAAGACGGGACTAGCGGGCCCTACAATGAGCAGTTCTTC TRBJ2-1 TRBD2 . TRBV4-1
CASSDWGASYEQYF TGTGCCAGCAGTGACTGGGGGGCCTCCTACGAGCAGTACTTC TRBJ2-7 . . TRBV2
CASSSGPTVQGTQYF TGTGCCAGCAGTTCGGGCCCTACCGTACAGGGTACGCAGTATTTT TRBJ2-3 . many TRBV28
CASTWTSRYNEQFF TGTGCCAGCACCTGGACTAGCAGATACAATGAGCAGTTCTTC TRBJ2-1 TRBD2 few TRBV12-3/TRBV12-4
CASSPRGEFWGEQFF TGTGCCAGCAGCCCGAGAGGGGAGTTTTGGGGTGAGCAGTTCTTC TRBJ2-1 . . TRBV11-2
CASSEQGLNQPQHF TGCGCCAGCAGTGAGCAGGGACTCAATCAGCCCCAGCATTTT TRBJ1-5 . few TRBV10-2
CSARDPFDTRGTYEQYF TGCAGTGCTAGAGATCCTTTCGACACACGGGGTACCTACGAGCAGTACTTC TRBJ2-7 . . TRBV20-1
CASSPADRNYGYTF TGTGCCAGCAGCCCCGCGGACAGGAACTATGGCTACACCTTC TRBJ1-2 TRBD1 many TRBV28
CASSFTGFGGELFF TGTGCCAGCAGCTTCACAGGGTTCGGCGGGGAGCTGTTTTTT TRBJ2-2 . few TRBV11-3
CATSDLAAMDTQYF TGTGCCACCAGTGATTTGGCGGCTATGGATACGCAGTATTTT TRBJ2-3 . few TRBV24-1
CASSLSGTSIHEQYF TGTGCCAGCAGTTTATCCGGGACTAGCATCCACGAGCAGTACTTC TRBJ2-7 TRBD2 many TRBV28
CASRYRGYTNEKLFF TGTGCCAGCAGGTACAGGGGGTATACTAATGAAAAACTGTTTTTT TRBJ1-4 TRBD1 many TRBV28
CATTLRQGIPYEQYF TGTGCCACGACGCTTAGACAGGGGATCCCCTACGAGCAGTACTTC TRBJ2-7 TRBD1 few TRBV6-2/TRBV6-3
CASSLVGQKYTEAFF TGTGCCAGCAGCTTGGTGGGACAGAAATACACTGAAGCTTTCTTT TRBJ1-1 TRBD1 . TRBV5-8
CASSEAGADNQPQHF TGTGCCAGCAGTGAAGCTGGGGCCGACAATCAGCCCCAGCATTTT TRBJ1-5 . many TRBV2
CATSDLAGQGGSVSGELFF TGTGCCACCAGTGATTTGGCGGGACAGGGCGGTTCGGTTTCCGGGGAGCTGTTTTTT TRBJ2-2 TRBD1 . TRBV24-1
CASSPRQGYNSPLHF TGTGCCAGCAGTCCTCGACAGGGTTATAATTCACCCCTCCACTTT TRBJ1-6 TRBD1 . TRBV28
CASKKEGSDTQYF TGCGCCAGCAAGAAGGAGGGATCAGATACGCAGTATTTT TRBJ2-3 . few TRBV5-1
CASSPSGGGDDNEQFF TGTGCCAGCAGCCCTTCTGGGGGGGGAGACGACAATGAGCAGTTCTTC TRBJ2-1 TRBD2 few TRBV7-9
CASSLTWTSTQYF TGCGCCAGCAGCTTGACGTGGACAAGTACGCAGTATTTT TRBJ2-3 . many TRBV5-1
CSARILAGVSREQFF TGCAGTGCTAGAATCCTAGCGGGAGTATCACGGGAGCAGTTCTTC TRBJ2-1 TRBD2 many TRBV20-1
CATRGGVNQPQHF TGTGCCACCCGGGGAGGGGTCAATCAGCCCCAGCATTTT TRBJ1-5 . . TRBV6-2/TRBV6-3
CASSKMGQANYGYTF TGTGCCAGCAGCAAAATGGGGCAGGCTAACTATGGCTACACCTTC TRBJ1-2 . . TRBV9
CAISEGLAGELFF TGTGCCATCAGTGAGGGGCTAGCCGGGGAGCTGTTTTTT TRBJ2-2 . . TRBV10-3
CASSSRPGELFF TGTGCCAGCAGTTCTCGGCCCGGGGAGCTGTTTTTT TRBJ2-2 . many TRBV27
CASSPSTGSSYNEQFF TGTGCCAGCAGCCCCTCGACAGGGAGCTCCTACAATGAGCAGTTCTTC TRBJ2-1 TRBD1 . TRBV7-6
CASSPKWGSYEQYF TGTGCCAGCAGCCCGAAGTGGGGCTCCTACGAGCAGTACTTC TRBJ2-7 . many TRBV7-9
CASSSLGREESETQYF TGTGCCAGCAGTTCCCTGGGCAGGGAGGAAAGCGAGACCCAGTACTTC TRBJ2-5 . many TRBV12-3/TRBV12-4
CATSRGGPNTEAFF TGTGCCACCTCCCGGGGGGGGCCGAACACTGAAGCTTTCTTT TRBJ1-1 . few TRBV27
CASSARGPTNTEAFF TGTGCCAGCAGCGCGCGGGGACCCACGAACACTGAAGCTTTCTTT TRBJ1-1 . many TRBV11-2
CANPRGRLQETQYF TGTGCCAACCCAAGGGGACGGTTGCAAGAGACCCAGTACTTC TRBJ2-5 . . TRBV28
CAIKPWTDLNTGELFF TGTGCCATCAAGCCCTGGACAGACCTGAACACCGGGGAGCTGTTTTTT TRBJ2-2 . few TRBV10-3
CASREGREQFF TGTGCCAGCAGGGAGGGGCGTGAGCAGTTCTTC TRBJ2-1 . many TRBV11-2
CASSLVLAGTYNEQFF TGCGCCAGCAGCTTGGTACTAGCGGGCACCTACAATGAGCAGTTCTTC TRBJ2-1 TRBD2 . TRBV5-1
CASSPWGTGVETQYF TGTGCCAGCAGTCCATGGGGGACAGGGGTGGAGACCCAGTACTTC TRBJ2-5 TRBD1 once TRBV12-3/TRBV12-4
CASSFGTLYEQYF TGCGCCAGCAGCTTTGGGACTCTCTACGAGCAGTACTTC TRBJ2-7 . many TRBV7-9
CASREGEVSYEQYF TGTGCCAGCAGGGAAGGGGAGGTGTCCTACGAGCAGTACTTC TRBJ2-7 . many TRBV2
CASSASGTSGYEQYF TGTGCCAGCAGCGCATCCGGGACTAGCGGCTACGAGCAGTACTTC TRBJ2-7 TRBD2 many TRBV9